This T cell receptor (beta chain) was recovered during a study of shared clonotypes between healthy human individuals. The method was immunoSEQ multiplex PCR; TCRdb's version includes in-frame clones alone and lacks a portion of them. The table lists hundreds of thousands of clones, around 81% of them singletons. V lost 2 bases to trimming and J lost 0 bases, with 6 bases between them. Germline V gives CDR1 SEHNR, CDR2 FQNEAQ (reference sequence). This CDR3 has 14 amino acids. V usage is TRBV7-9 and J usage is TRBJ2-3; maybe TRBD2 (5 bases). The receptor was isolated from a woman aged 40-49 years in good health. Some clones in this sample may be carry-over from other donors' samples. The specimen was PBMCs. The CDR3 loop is CASSLTSSTDTQYF. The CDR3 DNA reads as TGTGCCAGCAGCTTAACTAGTAGCACAGATACGCAGTATTTT.